Listed here are 30 T cell receptor beta chains from one sample, sequenced in a study of T-cell memory formation after mild COVID-19. TCRdb processed the 5' RACE reads anew with MiXCR; each CDR3 protein has one entry. The table records about 130,000 distinct CDR3 sequences, about 6% of them present only once. The sample consisted of PBMCs or a T cell subset sorted from them (not recorded which). The receptors here all came from an adult woman who had mild COVID-19 (a few samples of this study predate the infection). Cell type and time point are not known.

This chain connects TRBV29-1 to TRBJ1-1, with TRBD1 matching over 7 bases. Germline V gene data show CDR1 as SQVTM and CDR2 as ANQGSEA. V was clipped by 6 bases and J by 5 bases; unmatched bases: 6. This CDR3 is built from 12 residues. CDR3 residues: CSVKQGSTEAFF. The CDR3 bases are TGCAGCGTCAAACAGGGGTCTACTGAAGCTTTCTTT.

The gene calls are TRBV13 and TRBJ2-7; 8 bases are shared with TRBD2. There are 17 residues in the CDR3. Germline V lookup: CDR1 PRHDT, CDR2 FYEKMQ (reference sequence). The V gene end was trimmed by 0 bases and the J gene end by 3 bases; junction bases not matched to a gene: 10. DNA for the CDR3: TGTGCCAGCAGCTTAGGGTTAATAGCGGGGCAAATCTACGAGCAGTACTTC. Translation gives CASSLGLIAGQIYEQYF. The variable domain in full, with the rest retrieved from reference TRBV13 and TRBJ2-7, is AAGVIQSPRHLIKEKRETATLKCYPIPRHDTVYWYQQGPGQDPQFLISFYEKMQSDKGSIPDRFSAQQFSDYHSELNMSSLELGDSALYFCASSLGLIAGQIYEQYFGPGTRLTVT.

Many counts were recorded for this clonotype. The chain has TRBV15 and TRBJ2-1; TRBD2 matches 12 bases. V was clipped by 2 bases and J by 7 bases; unmatched bases: 6. The CDR3 covers 16 residues. CDR1 and CDR2 from the germline V gene are LNHNV and YYDKDF (reference sequence). CDR3 DNA sequence: TGTGCCACCAGCAGATTCGGACTAGCGGGGCTTAATGAGCAGTTCTTC. The encoded protein is CATSRFGLAGLNEQFF.

This clonotype was detected many times. The chain combines TRBV29-1 with TRBJ2-3; 10 nucleotides match TRBD2. The V and J ends lost 3 bases and 7 bases, in that order; junction bases with no gene match: 7. This CDR3 is built from 14 residues. CDR1 is SQVTM, CDR2 ANQGSEA, per germline. CDR3 residues: CSVERTSGVNTQYF. CDR3 bases: TGCAGCGTTGAGAGGACTAGCGGCGTGAATACGCAGTATTTT.

This clonotype was observed at least ten times. This chain links TRBV7-4 with TRBJ1-5; maybe TRBD1 (6 bases). This CDR3 contains 19 residues. Looked up from germline, CDR1 is SGHVT and CDR2 is SQSDAQ. Trimming cost V 1 base and J 4 bases, with 23 bases left between them. CDR3 loop: CASSLGGRGSIEVNQPQHF. For the CDR3, the DNA is TGTGCCAGCAGCTTAGGAGGGAGGGGGTCTATTGAGGTAAATCAGCCCCAGCATTTT.

This clonotype occurred many times. J is TRBJ2-1 and V is TRBV4-3; D ambiguous. Germline assignment: CDR1 LGHNA and CDR2 YSLEER. The CDR3 totals 13 residues. Trimming cost V 0 bases and J 7 bases, with 7 bases left between them. The DNA for the CDR3 is TGCGCCAGCAGCCAAGAGGCACTAAATGAGCAGTTCTTC. Protein: CASSQEALNEQFF.

V gene TRBV2 combines with J gene TRBJ2-5; TRBD2 matches 11 bases. The germline V gene encodes CDR1 SNHLY and CDR2 FYNNEI. V shed 7 bases, J shed 13 bases, and the junction held 14 bases outside the gene matches. The CDR3 sequence is 14 residues long. CDR3 region: CASTPGLAALSWYF. In nucleotides, the CDR3 is TGTGCCAGCACCCCGGGACTAGCGGCGCTGTCATGGTACTTC. Combining the CDR3 with reference TRBV2 and TRBJ2-5 gives the whole variable domain EPEVTQTPSHQVTQMGQEVILRCVPISNHLYFYWYRQILGQKVEFLVSFYNNEISEKSEIFDDQFSVERPDGSNFTLKIRSTKLEDSAMYFCASTPGLAALSWYFGPGTRLLVL.

The rearrangement joins TRBV14 to TRBJ2-7; D is unclear. The CDR3 extends over 20 amino acids. Germline CDR1 is SGHDN and CDR2 is FVKESK. V lost 4 bases, J lost 7 bases, and 35 bases lay in between. CDR3 DNA sequence: TGTGCCAGCAGCCCCGGGCTCCTTACCGACACCTACGGGCTCGTACGGGAGCAGTACTTC. Translation gives CASSPGLLTDTYGLVREQYF.

This clonotype came up many times. V is TRBV3-1 and J is TRBJ2-2; maybe TRBD2 (6 bases). Germline V gene lookup returns CDR1 LGHDT and CDR2 YNNKEL (reference sequence). V was trimmed by 2 bases and J by 1 base, leaving 17 bases between them. This CDR3 contains 18 residues. In DNA form, the CDR3 reads TGTGCCAGCAGCCAACAAACTCGGGCTAGCGTGAACACCGGGGAGCTGTTTTTT. Amino acid sequence: CASSQQTRASVNTGELFF.

The J gene is TRBJ1-1, the V gene TRBV20-1; D is undetermined. Per the germline V gene, CDR1 is DFQATT and CDR2 is SNEGSKA (reference sequence). V gave up 3 bases and J gave up 2 bases, with 10 bases separating them. The CDR3 has 13 residues. The CDR3, as DNA: TGCAGTGCTAGGAGCCTTCCCAACACTGAAGCTTTCTTT. As protein: CSARSLPNTEAFF.

This clonotype was picked up many times. J is TRBJ1-1 and V is TRBV5-1; perhaps TRBD1 as D (5 bases). V lost 4 bases to trimming and J lost 4 bases, with 17 bases between them. Looked up from germline, CDR1 is SGHRS and CDR2 is YFSETQ. The CDR3 is made up of 15 amino acids. In DNA, the CDR3 is TGCGCCAGCAGCACCGGGGACCACGGGGTCACTGAAGCTTTCTTT. Translated: CASSTGDHGVTEAFF.

This clonotype has just a few counts. V and J are TRBV28 and TRBJ1-2; D call uncertain. There are 14 residues in the CDR3. The germline V gene encodes CDR1 MDHEN and CDR2 SYDVKM. Trimming removed 5 bases at V and 6 bases at J, with 16 bases between. DNA for the CDR3: TGTGCCAGCAGTACAGCTTGGGCCGCCAATGGCTACACCTTC. Translation: CASSTAWAANGYTF.

The chain uses TRBV12-3 or TRBV12-4 and TRBJ2-1; TRBD2 aligns across 7 bases. With V trimmed by 3 bases and J by 4 bases, 6 bases remained unmatched. The CDR3 totals 15 residues. The CDR3 DNA is TGTGCCAGCAGTTTCGGCGGGGGAGGATACAATGAGCAGTTCTTC. Amino acids: CASSFGGGGYNEQFF.

This clonotype was seen a few times. The chain uses TRBV12-3 or TRBV12-4 and TRBJ2-7; the D gene is possibly TRBD1 (6 bases). V lost 6 bases and J lost 5, with 11 bases in between. This CDR3 comprises 12 residues. The CDR3 coding sequence is TGTGCCAGCAGCTTACAGGGAGACGAGCAGTACTTC. It specifies CASSLQGDEQYF.

J is TRBJ2-5 and V is TRBV20-1, with 7 bases fitting TRBD1. Germline V gene lookup returns CDR1 DFQATT and CDR2 SNEGSKA (reference sequence). The CDR3 has 13 amino acids. Trimming took 6 bases from V and 4 from J; bases not matched to a gene: 8. The CDR3 bases are TGCAGTGCGATACAGGGGTCATCAGAGACCCAGTACTTC. Its protein product is CSAIQGSSETQYF.

CDR3 nucleotides: TGTGCCAGCAGCCCCGGACTAGCGGGAGGGCCAGATACGCAGTATTTT. Translating gives CASSPGLAGGPDTQYF. V usage is TRBV12-3 or TRBV12-4 and J usage is TRBJ2-3; TRBD2 matches 15 bases. This CDR3 contains 16 residues. Unmatched junction bases numbered 5, after V lost 6 bases and J lost 4 bases.

By frequency in the sample, this clonotype is medium-sized. This chain links TRBV5-1 with TRBJ2-5; D gene ambiguous. This CDR3 is built from 14 residues. The germline CDR1 and CDR2 sequences are SGHRS and YFSETQ. V lost 1 base and J lost 5, with 12 bases in between. The CDR3 DNA sequence: TGCGCCAGCAGCTTGTTCATCTACGAGGAGACCCAGTACTTC. Translated, it gives CASSLFIYEETQYF. Full variable domain (rest looked up from reference TRBV5-1 and TRBJ2-5): KAGVTQTPRYLIKTRGQQVTLSCSPISGHRSVSWYQQTPGQGLQFLFEYFSETQRNKGNFPGRFSGRQFSNSRSEMNVSTLELGDSALYLCASSLFIYEETQYFGPGTRLLVL.

There are a few counts of this clonotype. The chain has TRBV6-5 and TRBJ2-2; 14 bases align to TRBD2. V shed 7 bases, J shed 3 bases, and the junction held 4 bases outside the gene matches. Germline CDR1 and CDR2: MNHEY and SVGAGI. The CDR3 has 16 amino acids. The CDR3 spells CASTRLAGGYTGELFF. CDR3 nucleotide sequence: TGTGCCAGCACTAGACTAGCGGGAGGGTACACCGGGGAGCTGTTTTTT.

Ten or more counts support this clonotype. The genes are TRBV30 and TRBJ2-1; D is undetermined. The germline V gene encodes CDR1 GTSNPN and CDR2 SVGIG (reference sequence). CDR3 length: 13 residues. V lost 5 bases, J lost 7 bases, and 15 bases lay in between. In nucleotides, the CDR3 is TGTGCCTGGGGAATAACCAGGATGAATGAGCAGTTCTTC. It specifies CAWGITRMNEQFF.

This rearrangement joins TRBV5-1 to TRBJ2-1, with D maybe TRBD1 (5 bases). This CDR3 comprises 15 residues. The V gene lost 0 bases and the J gene lost 7 bases, with 14 bases spanning the gap. Germline V gives CDR1 SGHRS, CDR2 YFSETQ. DNA of the CDR3: TGCGCCAGCAGCTTGGGGGGCTCCAACCCGAATGAGCAGTTCTTC. Its translation is CASSLGGSNPNEQFF.

V is TRBV6-2 or TRBV6-3 and J is TRBJ1-5; maybe TRBD1 (6 bases). Trimming cost V 2 bases and J 0 bases, with 11 bases left between them. The CDR3 contains 16 residues. The germline gives CDR1 MNHEY, CDR2 SVGEGT. The CDR3 DNA follows: TGTGCCAGCAGTTACACAGGGACTCTTAGCAATCAGCCCCAGCATTTT. Residues: CASSYTGTLSNQPQHF.

This clonotype was detected only a few times. The rearrangement uses TRBV6-1 and TRBJ1-6; 9 positions agree with TRBD1. V gave up 4 bases and J gave up 6 bases; unmatched junction bases: 4. This CDR3 has 15 amino acids. CDR1 MNHNS and CDR2 SASEGT come from the germline V gene. This chain's CDR3 is CASSGGQGINSPLHF. The CDR3, as DNA: TGTGCCAGCAGTGGCGGACAGGGGATTAATTCACCCCTCCACTTT.

The chain couples TRBV6-1 to TRBJ1-5, with TRBD1 matching 7 bases. This CDR3 spans 14 amino acids. The trim removed 6 bases at V and 6 bases at J, leaving 8 bases unmatched. CDR1 and CDR2 (germline): MNHNS, SASEGT. DNA for the CDR3: TGTGCCAGCAGCGCAGACAGGGTGGGTCAGCCCCAGCATTTT. Translation gives CASSADRVGQPQHF.

The V call is TRBV3-1, the J call TRBJ2-7; TRBD2 is a possible D gene (6 bases). V was pared by 2 bases and J by 2 bases, with 13 bases between. The CDR3 extends over 15 amino acids. The germline V gene has CDR1 LGHDT and CDR2 YNNKEL (reference sequence). DNA of the CDR3: TGTGCCAGCAGCCAACCGGGACGGGGGACCTACGAGCAGTACTTC. This translates into CASSQPGRGTYEQYF.

This chain links TRBV4-2 with TRBJ1-1; D may be TRBD1 (6 bases). The CDR3 runs 15 residues. V shed 4 bases and J shed 2 bases, with 14 bases lying between them. Germline CDR1 reads LGHNA; CDR2 reads YNFKEQ. The CDR3 spells CASSPRWGANTEAFF. The CDR3, as DNA: TGTGCCAGCAGCCCACGGTGGGGGGCAAACACTGAAGCTTTCTTT.

This clonotype appeared a few times. This sequence joins TRBV24-1 and TRBJ1-1, with a possible D match to TRBD1 (5 bases). Trimming shortened V by 3 bases and J by 2 bases, and 15 bases separated the two germline ends. The CDR3 sequence is 16 residues long. Germline V gives CDR1 KGHDR, CDR2 SFDVKD. CDR3 bases: TGTGCCACCAGTGATCCGGTTCAGACAGAAAACACTGAAGCTTTCTTT. Translating it yields CATSDPVQTENTEAFF.

This clonotype was found many times. The chain joins TRBV6-2 or TRBV6-3 to TRBJ2-7; D uncertain. Trimming removed 6 bases at V and 4 bases at J, with 7 bases between. The germline CDR1 and CDR2 sequences are MNHEY and SVGEGT. The CDR3 totals 11 residues. The chain's CDR3 is CASSKGYEQYF. In DNA form, the CDR3 reads TGTGCCAGCAGCAAGGGTTACGAGCAGTACTTC.

This clonotype was picked up a small number of times. The chain employs TRBV10-3 and TRBJ2-7; TRBD1 might be the D (5 bases). CDR3 length: 15 amino acids. Germline CDR1 reads ENHRY; CDR2 reads SYGVKD. Trimming shortened V by 6 bases and J by 0 bases, and 15 bases separated the two germline ends. The CDR3: CAISRSTESSYEQYF. Written as DNA, the CDR3 is TGTGCCATCAGCCGATCGACAGAGAGCTCCTACGAGCAGTACTTC.

In this sample, this clonotype turned up many times. The chain uses TRBV4-2 and TRBJ2-7; 9 positions agree with TRBD2. Per the germline V gene, CDR1 is LGHNA and CDR2 is YNFKEQ. Trimming at V came to 5 bases and at J to 2 bases, leaving 4 bases not matched to a gene. The CDR3 contains 14 residues. CDR3 loop: CASSSTSGPYEQYF. Here the CDR3 DNA reads TGTGCCAGCAGCTCGACTAGCGGACCCTACGAGCAGTACTTC.

This clonotype was counted ten times or more. The chain has TRBV9 and TRBJ2-3; maybe TRBD1 (6 bases). The germline CDR1 and CDR2 sequences are SGDLS and YYNGEE. The germline V and J ends were trimmed by 4 bases and 0 bases, with 12 bases remaining between them. This CDR3 comprises 15 residues. The CDR3 coding sequence is TGTGCCAGCAGCCAATGGACAGTTAGCACAGATACGCAGTATTTT. Protein product: CASSQWTVSTDTQYF.